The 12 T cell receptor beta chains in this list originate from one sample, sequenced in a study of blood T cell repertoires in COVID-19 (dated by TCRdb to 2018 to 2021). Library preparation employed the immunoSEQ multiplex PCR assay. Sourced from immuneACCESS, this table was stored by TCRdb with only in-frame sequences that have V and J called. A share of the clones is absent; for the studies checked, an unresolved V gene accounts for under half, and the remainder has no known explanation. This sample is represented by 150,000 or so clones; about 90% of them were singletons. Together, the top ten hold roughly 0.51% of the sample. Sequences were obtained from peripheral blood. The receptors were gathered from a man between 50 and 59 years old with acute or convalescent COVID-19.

Written as DNA, the CDR3 is TGCGCCAGCAGTGCCCAGGGAATGAACACTGAAGCTTTCTTT. The encoded protein is CASSAQGMNTEAFF. The chain combines TRBV10-1 with TRBJ1-1, with D maybe TRBD1 (5 bases). This CDR3 contains 14 residues. Germline CDR1 is WNHNN and CDR2 is SYGVQD (reference sequence). V was clipped by 4 bases and J by 0 bases, with 9 bases between them.

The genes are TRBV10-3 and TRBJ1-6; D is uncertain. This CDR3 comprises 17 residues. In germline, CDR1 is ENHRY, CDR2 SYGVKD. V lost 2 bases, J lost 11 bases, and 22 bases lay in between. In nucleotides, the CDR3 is TGTGCCATCAGTGAGGGTTCTGGGCCGGGAAATTCCGCACCCCTCCACTTT. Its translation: CAISEGSGPGNSAPLHF.

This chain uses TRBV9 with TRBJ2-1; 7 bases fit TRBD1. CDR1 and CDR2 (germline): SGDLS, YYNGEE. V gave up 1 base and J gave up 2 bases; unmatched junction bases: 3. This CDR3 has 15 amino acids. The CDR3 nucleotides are TGTGCCAGCAGCGTATCAGGACAGGCCTACAATGAGCAGTTCTTC. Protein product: CASSVSGQAYNEQFF.

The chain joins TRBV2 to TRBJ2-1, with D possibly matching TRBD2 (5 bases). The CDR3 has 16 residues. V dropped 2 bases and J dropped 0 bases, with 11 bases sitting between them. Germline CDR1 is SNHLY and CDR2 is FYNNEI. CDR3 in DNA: TGTGCCAGCAGTGAAATGAGAGGGCTCTCCTACAATGAGCAGTTCTTC. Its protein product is CASSEMRGLSYNEQFF.

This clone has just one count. This CDR3 is CASGTTGTREQYV. The CDR3 DNA is TGTGCCAGCGGGACGACAGGGACGAGGGAGCAGTACGTC. V is TRBV28 and J is TRBJ2-7; 7 bases are a match to TRBD1. Germline-derived CDR1 and CDR2 are MDHEN and SYDVKM. The CDR3 consists of 13 residues. Losses at the gene ends were 8 bases for V and 7 bases for J; bases not matched to a gene: 11.

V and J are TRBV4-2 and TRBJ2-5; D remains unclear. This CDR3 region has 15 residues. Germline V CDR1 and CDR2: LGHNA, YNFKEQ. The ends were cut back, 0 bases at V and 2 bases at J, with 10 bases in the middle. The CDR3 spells CASSQDRSVQETQYF. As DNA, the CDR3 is TGTGCCAGCAGCCAAGATCGAAGCGTTCAAGAGACCCAGTACTTC.

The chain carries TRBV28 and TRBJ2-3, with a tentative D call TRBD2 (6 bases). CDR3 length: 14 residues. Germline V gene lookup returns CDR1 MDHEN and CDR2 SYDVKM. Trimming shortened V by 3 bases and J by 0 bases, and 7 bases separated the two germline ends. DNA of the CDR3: TGTGCCAGCAGTTTCGGGACTAGCACAGATACGCAGTATTTT. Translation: CASSFGTSTDTQYF.

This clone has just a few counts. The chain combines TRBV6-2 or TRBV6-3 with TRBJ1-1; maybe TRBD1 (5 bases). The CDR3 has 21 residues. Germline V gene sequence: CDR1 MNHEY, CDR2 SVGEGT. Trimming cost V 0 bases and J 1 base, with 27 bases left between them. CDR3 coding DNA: TGTGCCAGCAGTTACTCGATACTTCCGCGGGGCAAATATCCTCGGAACACTGAAGCTTTCTTT. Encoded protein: CASSYSILPRGKYPRNTEAFF.

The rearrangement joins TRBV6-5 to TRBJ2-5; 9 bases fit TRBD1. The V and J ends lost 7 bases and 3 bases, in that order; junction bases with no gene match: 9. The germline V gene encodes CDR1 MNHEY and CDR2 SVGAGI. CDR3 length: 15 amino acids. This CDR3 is CASNDPGQGKETQYF. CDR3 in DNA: TGTGCCAGCAACGACCCGGGACAGGGCAAAGAGACCCAGTACTTC.

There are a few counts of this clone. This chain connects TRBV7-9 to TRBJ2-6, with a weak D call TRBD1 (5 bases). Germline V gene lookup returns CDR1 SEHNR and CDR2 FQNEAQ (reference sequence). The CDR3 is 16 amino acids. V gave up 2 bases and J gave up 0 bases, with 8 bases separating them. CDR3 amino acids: CASSLPRGSGANVLTF. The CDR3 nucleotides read TGTGCCAGCAGCTTACCTAGGGGCTCTGGGGCCAACGTCCTGACTTTC.

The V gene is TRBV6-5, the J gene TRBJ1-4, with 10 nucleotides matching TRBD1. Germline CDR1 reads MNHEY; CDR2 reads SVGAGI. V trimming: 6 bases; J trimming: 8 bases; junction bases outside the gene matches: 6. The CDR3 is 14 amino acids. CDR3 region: CASSLDRGREKLFF. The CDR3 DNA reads TGTGCCAGCAGCCTCGACAGGGGGCGGGAAAAACTGTTTTTT.

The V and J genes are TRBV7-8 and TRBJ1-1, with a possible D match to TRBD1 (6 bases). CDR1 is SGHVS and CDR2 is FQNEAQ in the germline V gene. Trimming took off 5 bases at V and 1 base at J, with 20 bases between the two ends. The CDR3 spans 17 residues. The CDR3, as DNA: TGTGCCAGCAGCACACACTCCCGGACAGACGGGAACACTGAAGCTTTCTTT. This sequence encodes CASSTHSRTDGNTEAFF.